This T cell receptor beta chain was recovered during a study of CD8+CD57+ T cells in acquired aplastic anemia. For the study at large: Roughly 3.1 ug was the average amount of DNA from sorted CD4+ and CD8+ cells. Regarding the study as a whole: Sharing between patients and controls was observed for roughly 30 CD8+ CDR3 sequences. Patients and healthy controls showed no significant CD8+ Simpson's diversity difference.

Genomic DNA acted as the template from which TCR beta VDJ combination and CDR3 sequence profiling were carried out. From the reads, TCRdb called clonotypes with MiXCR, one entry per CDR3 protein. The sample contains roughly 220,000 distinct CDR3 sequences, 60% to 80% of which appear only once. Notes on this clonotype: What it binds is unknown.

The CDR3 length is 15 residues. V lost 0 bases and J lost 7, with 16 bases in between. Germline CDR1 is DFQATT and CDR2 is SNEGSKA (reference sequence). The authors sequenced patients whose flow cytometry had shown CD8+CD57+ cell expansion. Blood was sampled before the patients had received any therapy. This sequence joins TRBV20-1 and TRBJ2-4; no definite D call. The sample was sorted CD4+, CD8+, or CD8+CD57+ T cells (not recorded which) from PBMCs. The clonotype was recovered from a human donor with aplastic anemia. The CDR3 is CSARDLLDRSNIQYF. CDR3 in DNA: TGCAGTGCTAGAGACCTCTTGGACCGGTCGAACATTCAGTACTTC.